Listed here are 23 T cell receptor beta chains from one sample, sequenced in a study of blood T cell repertoires in COVID-19. Only in-frame clones appear in the TCRdb table, and some are missing; sequencing was by immunoSEQ multiplex PCR. The table lists hundreds of thousands of clones, more than 70% of them singletons. The specimen was peripheral blood. The receptors stem from a woman aged 30 to 39 with COVID-19, enrolled during active disease.

The chain couples TRBV28 to TRBJ1-1; D may be TRBD1 (6 bases). The CDR3 runs 15 residues. The germline V and J ends were trimmed by 10 bases and 0 bases, with 18 bases remaining between them. Germline CDR1 MDHEN, CDR2 SYDVKM. The CDR3 DNA reads as TGTGCCACCCAGACACCGGGACACCTGAACACTGAAGCTTTCTTT. Translating gives CATQTPGHLNTEAFF.

The chain combines TRBV11-2 with TRBJ1-1; no clear D gene. V was trimmed by 8 bases and J by 4 bases, leaving 8 bases between them. Per the germline V gene, CDR1 is SGHAT and CDR2 is FQNNGV. The CDR3 length is 11 residues. The CDR3 DNA is TGTGCCAGCCCCTCCCGCACTGAAGCTTTCTTT. This gives the protein CASPSRTEAFF.

The chain is built from TRBV29-1 and TRBJ1-1; D gene uncertain. V lost 5 bases and J lost 0, with 19 bases in between. CDR3 length: 16 amino acids. From germline, CDR1 is SQVTM and CDR2 ANQGSEA. The CDR3 loop is CSVSGLHSHMNTEAFF. DNA for the CDR3: TGCAGCGTTTCAGGTTTACACTCCCACATGAACACTGAAGCTTTCTTT.

The chain couples TRBV5-1 to TRBJ1-6; 10 bases agree with TRBD1. Trimming cost V 4 bases and J 10 bases; bases outside gene matches: 8. Germline CDR1 and CDR2: SGHRS and YFSETQ. The CDR3 extends over 15 amino acids. The CDR3 nucleotides are TGCGCCAGCAGCCCGACCGGGACAGGGGTATCACCCCTCCACTTT. This encodes CASSPTGTGVSPLHF.

On this clone itself: This specimen includes other DNA sequences encoding the same CDR3. V usage is TRBV6-5 and J usage is TRBJ1-2; D unresolved. The CDR3 length is 12 residues. V lost 0 bases to trimming and J lost 7 bases, with 6 bases between them. Germline assignment: CDR1 MNHEY and CDR2 SVGAGI. In nucleotides, the CDR3 is TGTGCCAGCAGTTACTCGGAGGGTGGCTACACCTTC. The encoded protein is CASSYSEGGYTF.

V and J are TRBV27 and TRBJ2-6; D is perhaps TRBD1 (5 bases). This CDR3 contains 16 residues. In germline, CDR1 is MNHEY, CDR2 SMNVEV (reference sequence). The V end lost 5 bases, the J end lost 7 bases, and 18 bases lay between the germline ends. The CDR3 spells CASSLLQAPGANVLTF. The CDR3, as DNA: TGTGCCAGCAGTCTCCTACAGGCTCCCGGAGCCAACGTCCTGACTTTC.

This chain joins TRBV18 and TRBJ2-3; 10 positions match TRBD1. This CDR3 spans 15 amino acids. Germline V gives CDR1 KGHSH, CDR2 LQKENI. With 7 bases clipped from V and 4 bases from J, the junction kept 8 bases outside the gene matches. The CDR3 nucleotides read TGTGCCAGCTGCTCCCGGGACAGGGGATCAGATACGCAGTATTTT. It encodes CASCSRDRGSDTQYF.

This chain uses TRBV21-1 with TRBJ1-6; the table's D call TRBD1 went unverified against the DNA. TRBV21-1 has pseudogene status. This CDR3 comprises 16 residues. DNA of the CDR3: TGTGCCAGCAGCAAAGGGACAGGGCGTTCGGGCTCACCCCTCCACTTT. Translated: CASSKGTGRSGSPLHF.

This chain connects TRBV28 to TRBJ2-2, with unresolved D. The V end lost 6 bases, the J end lost 6 bases, and 11 bases lay between the germline ends. The CDR3 sequence is 13 residues long. CDR1 and CDR2 from the germline V gene are MDHEN and SYDVKM. The CDR3 is CASRLIMSGELFF. CDR3 nucleotide sequence: TGTGCCAGCAGACTAATCATGTCCGGGGAGCTGTTTTTT.

CDR3 nucleotides: TGTGCCAGCAGCAAAGGGGAAGTGGAAGAGGACATCCACCCCCCCCGGCCCCAGCATTTT. Translation: CASSKGEVEEDIHPPRPQHF. This chain connects TRBV21-1 to TRBJ1-5; TRBD1 is the table's D call and was not checked against the DNA. TRBV21-1 is a documented pseudogene. The length of the CDR3 is 20 residues.

The rearrangement uses TRBV19 and TRBJ1-1; 7 positions match TRBD1. This CDR3 comprises 15 residues. V was pared by 7 bases and J by 3 bases, with 11 bases of the junction left unmatched. The germline V gene has CDR1 LNHDA and CDR2 SQIVND (reference sequence). The chain's CDR3 is CASKRQGLAYTEAFF. The CDR3 DNA is TGTGCCAGTAAACGACAGGGCTTGGCTTACACTGAAGCTTTCTTT. Complete variable domain (other parts from reference TRBV19 and TRBJ1-1): DGGITQSPKYLFRKEGQNVTLSCEQNLNHDAMYWYRQDPGQGLRLIYYSQIVNDFQKGDIAEGYSVSREKKESFPLTVTSAQKNPTAFYLCASKRQGLAYTEAFFGQGTRLTVV.

This rearrangement joins TRBV27 to TRBJ2-1; possibly TRBD1 for D (5 bases). The CDR3 length is 14 residues. The V gene lost 6 bases and the J gene lost 5 bases, with 14 bases spanning the gap. Germline assignment: CDR1 MNHEY and CDR2 SMNVEV (reference sequence). CDR3 amino acids: CASSPTGFDNEQFF. CDR3 DNA: TGTGCCAGCAGCCCTACAGGATTCGACAATGAGCAGTTCTTC.

V usage is TRBV11-3 and J usage is TRBJ1-2; D is perhaps TRBD1 (5 bases). Germline assignment: CDR1 SGHNT and CDR2 YENEEA. CDR3 size: 12 residues. Trimming shortened V by 5 bases and J by 7 bases, and 11 bases separated the two germline ends. DNA of the CDR3: TGTGCCAGCAGCGCGGGACTGGTTGGCTACACCTTC. This encodes CASSAGLVGYTF. The full variable domain, with the rest looked up from reference TRBV11-3 and TRBJ1-2, is EAGVVQSPRYKIIEKKQPVAFWCNPISGHNTLYWYLQNLGQGPELLIRYENEEAVDDSQLPKDRFSAERLKGVDSTLKIQPAELGDSAVYLCASSAGLVGYTFGSGTRLTVV.

This sequence joins TRBV6-4 and TRBJ2-2, with TRBD2 matching over 7 bases. CDR1 is MRHNA, CDR2 SNTAGT, per germline. The junction had 5 bases not matched to a gene; V was cut back by 4 bases and J by 0 bases. CDR3 length equals 16 residues. The CDR3 is CASSAELATNTGELFF. The CDR3 DNA reads TGTGCCAGCAGTGCCGAACTAGCGACGAACACCGGGGAGCTGTTTTTT.

In regard to this clone: This same CDR3 is encoded by further DNA sequences in the sample. The rearrangement links TRBV5-4 to TRBJ2-7, with 8 bases identical to TRBD1. Germline CDR1 reads SGHNT; CDR2 reads YYREEE (reference sequence). This CDR3 has 15 amino acids. The ends lost 3 bases at V and 2 bases at J; junction bases unmatched: 7. The CDR3 here is CASSSAGTGPYEQYF. In DNA, the CDR3 is TGTGCCAGCAGCTCAGCCGGGACAGGACCCTACGAGCAGTACTTC. Combining the CDR3 with reference TRBV5-4 and TRBJ2-7 gives the whole variable domain ETGVTQSPTHLIKTRGQQVTLRCSSQSGHNTVSWYQQALGQGPQFIFQYYREEENGRGNFPPRFSGLQFPNYSSELNVNALELDDSALYLCASSSAGTGPYEQYFGPGTRLTVT.

The chain carries TRBV29-1 and TRBJ2-5; 11 nucleotides agree with TRBD1. CDR3 length equals 14 residues. Looked up from germline, CDR1 is SQVTM and CDR2 is ANQGSEA. The ends lost 3 bases at V and 5 bases at J; junction bases unmatched: 5. CDR3 sequence reads: CSVDGTGGLETQYF. CDR3 in DNA: TGCAGCGTTGATGGGACAGGGGGTCTGGAGACCCAGTACTTC.

This chain connects TRBV7-2 to TRBJ2-1; perhaps TRBD1 as D (6 bases). With 0 bases removed from V and 10 bases from J, the gap between germline ends came to 13 bases. Germline-derived CDR1 and CDR2 are SGHTA and FQGNSA. The CDR3 totals 14 residues. CDR3 protein: CASSLASLTGEQFF. The CDR3 bases are TGTGCCAGCAGCTTAGCCTCACTAACAGGGGAGCAGTTCTTC.

The chain couples TRBV7-9 to TRBJ2-5, with TRBD2 identical over 7 bases. CDR1 and CDR2 (germline): SEHNR, FQNEAQ (reference sequence). The CDR3 is made up of 15 amino acids. J gave up 3 bases and V 5 bases, and 9 bases lay outside the gene matches. The CDR3 is CASSPPHAGEETQYF. The CDR3 nucleotides read TGTGCCAGCAGCCCCCCCCATGCGGGGGAAGAGACCCAGTACTTC. The variable domain in full, with the rest retrieved from reference TRBV7-9 and TRBJ2-5, is DTGVSQNPRHKITKRGQNVTFRCDPISEHNRLYWYRQTLGQGPEFLTYFQNEAQLEKSRLLSDRFSAERPKGSFSTLEIQRTEQGDSAMYLCASSPPHAGEETQYFGPGTRLLVL.

This clone has more than one count but fewer than ten. The chain uses TRBV28 and TRBJ1-4; 10 bases agree with TRBD1. Germline V lookup: CDR1 MDHEN, CDR2 SYDVKM. The V and J ends lost 6 bases and 3 bases, in that order; junction bases with no gene match: 10. The CDR3 spans 17 residues. The CDR3 region is CASSPDRGRGSNEKLFF. The CDR3 bases are TGTGCCAGCAGCCCCGACAGGGGGCGAGGTTCTAATGAAAAACTGTTTTTT.

There are a few counts of this clone. The chain carries TRBV7-9 and TRBJ1-1, with D possibly TRBD1 on 6 matching bases. V lost 0 bases to trimming and J lost 5 bases, with 13 bases between them. The CDR3 has 15 amino acids. The germline V gene has CDR1 SEHNR and CDR2 FQNEAQ (reference sequence). The CDR3 DNA reads TGTGCCAGCAGCTTAGCACAGGGAGTTTGGACTGAAGCTTTCTTT. Protein product: CASSLAQGVWTEAFF.

This chain connects TRBV7-9 to TRBJ2-1; D is perhaps TRBD1 (5 bases). The V gene's germline CDR1 is SEHNR and CDR2 FQNEAQ (reference sequence). The CDR3 runs 13 residues. The V end lost 5 bases, the J end lost 12 bases, and 17 bases lay between the germline ends. The CDR3 bases are TGTGCCAGCAGCCCAAGAGCCGGACATAGGCAGTTCTTC. Amino acid sequence: CASSPRAGHRQFF.

The V gene is TRBV28, the J gene TRBJ2-2, with D tentatively TRBD2 (6 bases). The CDR3 totals 17 residues. The germline V and J ends were trimmed by 7 bases and 4 bases, with 22 bases remaining between them. The germline gives CDR1 MDHEN, CDR2 SYDVKM. CDR3 coding DNA: TGTGCCAGCAAAGGACCGGGACTCCTGGGGGGCACCGGGGAGCTGTTTTTT. It translates to CASKGPGLLGGTGELFF.

The V gene is TRBV28, the J gene TRBJ1-4; 9 bases agree with TRBD1. The V segment lost 4 bases and the J segment 8 bases; nucleotides outside the gene matches: 11. Germline CDR1 reads MDHEN; CDR2 reads SYDVKM. This CDR3 spans 16 amino acids. This CDR3 reads CASSSPSGTGNEKLFF. The CDR3 DNA sequence: TGTGCCAGCAGTTCACCCTCCGGGACAGGGAACGAAAAACTGTTTTTT.